A single sample is the source of the 22 T cell receptor beta chains below, sequenced in a study of CD8 T cells in Susac syndrome. Reverse transcription of roughly 0.45 to 1 ug RNA used random hexamers. TCRdb passed the immunoSEQ multiplex PCR reads through MiXCR, listing each CDR3 protein once. The table lists 150,000 to 160,000 distinct CDR3 sequences, approximately 93% of them singletons. The sequenced sample consisted of CD8+ T cells from PBMCs. The source of these receptors is a human donor with multiple sclerosis.

V and J are TRBV5-6 and TRBJ2-1; weak D call: TRBD1 (5 bases). Germline loops: CDR1 SGHDT, CDR2 YYEEEE. This CDR3 comprises 16 residues. The ends were cut back, 1 base at V and 2 bases at J, with 13 bases in the middle. The CDR3 nucleotides read TGTGCCAGCAGCTTGTCGGAGACAGTACCCTACAATGAGCAGTTCTTC. As protein: CASSLSETVPYNEQFF.

This clonotype was counted once. The rearrangement joins TRBV27 to TRBJ2-5; the D is unclear. V gave up 3 bases and J gave up 6 bases, with 11 bases separating them. Germline V CDR1 and CDR2: MNHEY, SMNVEV (reference sequence). The CDR3 spans 13 residues. In DNA form, the CDR3 reads TGTGCCAGCAGTTTCGAAGGAGATAAGACCCAGTACTTC. This gives the protein CASSFEGDKTQYF.

Written as DNA, the CDR3 is TGCAGTGCTAGAGTTAGAATCAGGGGGACTTACGAGCAGTACTTC. It is translated as CSARVRIRGTYEQYF. The chain couples TRBV20-1 to TRBJ2-7; a weak D match, TRBD1 (7 bases). Germline V gene lookup returns CDR1 DFQATT and CDR2 SNEGSKA (reference sequence). This CDR3 is 15 amino acids long. V dropped 1 base and J dropped 4 bases, with 17 bases sitting between them.

V is TRBV9 and J is TRBJ2-5, with D unclear. Germline V lookup: CDR1 SGDLS, CDR2 YYNGEE. This CDR3 contains 15 residues. V lost 0 bases and J 2 bases, leaving 11 bases between the germline ends. The CDR3 loop reads CASSVGASTQETQYF. CDR3 sequence (DNA): TGTGCCAGCAGCGTAGGAGCATCTACACAAGAGACCCAGTACTTC.

On this clonotype: At one end, the junction sequence differs from germline, possibly due to a read error. This chain links TRBV20-1 with TRBJ2-1; 10 positions match TRBD1. The CDR3 is made up of 13 amino acids. Germline CDR1 reads DFQATT; CDR2 reads SNEGSKA (reference sequence). CDR3 region: CSARGQGGHEQFF. The CDR3 DNA reads TGCAGTGCCAGAGGACAGGGGGGCCATGAGCAGTTCTTC.

The chain uses TRBV15 and TRBJ2-3; no definite D call. The ends were cut back, 3 bases at V and 6 bases at J, with 22 bases in the middle. Germline assignment: CDR1 LNHNV and CDR2 YYDKDF (reference sequence). The CDR3 is made up of 17 amino acids. The CDR3 loop reads CATSSTEGYSSSDTQYF. The CDR3 DNA reads as TGTGCCACCAGCAGCACCGAAGGCTATTCTTCGTCCGATACGCAGTATTTT.

This clonotype is a singleton in its sample. The chain recombines TRBV4-3 with TRBJ2-7; D not certain. The V end was cut by 1 base, the J end by 6 bases, with 10 bases between. The CDR3 consists of 13 residues. From germline, CDR1 is LGHNA and CDR2 YSLEER. In DNA, the CDR3 is TGCGCCAGCAGCCAAGCATCTAGTCTCGAGCAGTACTTC. Residues: CASSQASSLEQYF.

This chain joins TRBV6-2 or TRBV6-3 and TRBJ1-6; TRBD1 is a possible D gene (6 bases). This CDR3 spans 15 amino acids. Trimming left V 2 bases short and J 9 bases short, with 14 bases between. Germline V lookup: CDR1 MNHEY, CDR2 SVGEGT. The CDR3 loop is CASSYTRGGGSPLHF. The CDR3 DNA sequence: TGTGCCAGCAGTTACACCAGGGGTGGTGGTTCACCCCTCCACTTT.

Only one count was recorded for this clonotype. This rearrangement joins TRBV7-6 to TRBJ2-7; weak D call: TRBD1 (7 bases). Between the trimmed V and J ends, which lost 5 bases and 3 bases, there was a span of 14 bases. The CDR3 length is 14 residues. Germline lookup yields CDR1 SGHVS and CDR2 FNYEAQ. The CDR3 loop reads CASSQRQGGYEQYF. The CDR3 region has the DNA TGTGCCAGCAGCCAAAGACAGGGAGGCTACGAGCAGTACTTC.

The CDR3 region has the DNA TGCGCCAGCAGCTTGGAGGCTGCTATGCGAGACCCTTCTGGACAAGGAAGGACAGATACGCAGTATTTT. It is translated as CASSLEAAMRDPSGQGRTDTQYF. The V and J genes are TRBV5-1 and TRBJ2-3; D perhaps matches TRBD1 (5 bases). Trimming removed 0 bases at V and 3 bases at J, with 35 bases between. CDR3 length: 23 residues. Germline V lookup: CDR1 SGHRS, CDR2 YFSETQ.

This clonotype was found once. The chain joins TRBV27 to TRBJ2-3; D is uncertain. V was clipped by 1 base and J by 2 bases, with 7 bases between them. Germline V gene data show CDR1 as MNHEY and CDR2 as SMNVEV (reference sequence). CDR3 length: 14 amino acids. This chain's CDR3 is CASSLYRNTDTQYF. In DNA form, the CDR3 reads TGTGCCAGCAGTTTATATAGAAACACAGATACGCAGTATTTT.

The chain joins TRBV29-1 to TRBJ1-1; 11 bases agree with TRBD1. Germline CDR1 and CDR2: SQVTM and ANQGSEA. The V segment lost 6 bases and the J segment 6 bases; nucleotides outside the gene matches: 9. CDR3 length: 14 amino acids. CDR3 DNA: TGCAGCGTGAGGACAGGGGGCGCGAAGGCTGAAGCTTTCTTT. It codes for CSVRTGGAKAEAFF. The variable domain in full, completed from reference TRBV29-1 and TRBJ1-1, reads SAVISQKPSRDICQRGTSLTIQCQVDSQVTMMFWYRQQPGQSLTLIATANQGSEATYESGFVIDKFPISRPNLTFSTLTVSNMSPEDSSIYLCSVRTGGAKAEAFFGQGTRLTVV.

The gene calls are TRBV5-1 and TRBJ2-6; no definite D call. Between the trimmed V and J ends, which lost 1 base and 0 bases, there was a span of 14 bases. The CDR3 runs 18 residues. In germline, CDR1 is SGHRS, CDR2 YFSETQ. CDR3 protein: CASSLTRTQSSGANVLTF. DNA of the CDR3: TGCGCCAGCAGCTTGACCAGAACACAAAGCTCTGGGGCCAACGTCCTGACTTTC.

This sequence joins TRBV9 and TRBJ2-7; 8 bases align to TRBD1. Per germline, CDR1 SGDLS and CDR2 YYNGEE. This CDR3 is 17 amino acids long. Trimming removed 4 bases from V and 0 bases from J; junction bases left unmatched: 12. CDR3 sequence reads: CASSPQGTGRSSYEQYF. CDR3 DNA sequence: TGTGCCAGCAGCCCCCAAGGGACAGGCAGAAGCTCCTACGAGCAGTACTTC.

The sample holds one count of this clonotype. The V gene is TRBV4-1, the J gene TRBJ1-2; no firm D call. CDR3 length equals 14 residues. The V end lost 1 base, the J end lost 4 bases, and 10 bases lay between the germline ends. Looked up from germline, CDR1 is MGHRA and CDR2 is YSYEKL. CDR3 in DNA: TGCGCCAGCAGCCAAGTTGTGGGAAGCTATGGCTACACCTTC. Its protein is CASSQVVGSYGYTF.

The rearrangement joins TRBV15 to TRBJ2-3, with D maybe TRBD2 (5 bases). Trimming took off 2 bases at V and 2 bases at J, with 17 bases between the two ends. Germline values: CDR1 LNHNV, CDR2 YYDKDF (reference sequence). CDR3 size: 17 residues. CDR3 loop: CATSRTPTGITTDTQYF. As DNA, the CDR3 is TGTGCCACCAGCAGAACCCCGACCGGGATCACCACAGATACGCAGTATTTT.

This clonotype was counted a single time. V gene TRBV6-5 combines with J gene TRBJ1-1; TRBD1 matches 12 bases. The CDR3 totals 16 residues. Per germline, CDR1 MNHEY and CDR2 SVGAGI. Trimming removed 0 bases from V and 3 bases from J; junction bases left unmatched: 2. The CDR3 bases are TGTGCCAGCAGTTACTCGGGACAGGGGGCATACACTGAAGCTTTCTTT. It specifies CASSYSGQGAYTEAFF.

The V and J genes are TRBV15 and TRBJ2-7; the D is unclear. Looked up from germline, CDR1 is LNHNV and CDR2 is YYDKDF (reference sequence). The germline V and J ends were trimmed by 5 bases and 1 base, with 15 bases remaining between them. The CDR3 length is 15 residues. Here the CDR3 DNA reads TGTGCCACCAGCTTACAGCCTCACGCATCCTACGAGCAGTACTTC. This sequence encodes CATSLQPHASYEQYF. The variable domain in full, with the rest retrieved from reference TRBV15 and TRBJ2-7, is DAMVIQNPRYQVTQFGKPVTLSCSQTLNHNVMYWYQQKSSQAPKLLFHYYDKDFNNEADTPDNFQSRRPNTSFCFLDIRSPGLGDTAMYLCATSLQPHASYEQYFGPGTRLTVT.

The gene calls are TRBV15 and TRBJ2-3, with a weak D call TRBD2 (5 bases). The CDR3 contains 15 residues. The V and J ends lost 8 bases and 0 bases respectively, with 15 bases between them. Germline values: CDR1 LNHNV, CDR2 YYDKDF (reference sequence). This CDR3 reads CATCGSDNSTDTQYF. As DNA, the CDR3 is TGTGCCACCTGCGGGTCAGACAATAGCACAGATACGCAGTATTTT.

The chain couples TRBV20-1 to TRBJ1-2; D may be TRBD1 (5 bases). CDR3 length: 13 residues. The germline V and J ends were trimmed by 8 bases and 5 bases, with 18 bases remaining between them. Germline values: CDR1 DFQATT, CDR2 SNEGSKA (reference sequence). Here the CDR3 DNA reads TGCAGTACTTACTCCCGGGACCATTATGGCTACACCTTC. It specifies CSTYSRDHYGYTF.

The rearrangement links TRBV29-1 to TRBJ1-3, with 7 bases aligning to TRBD1. The V and J ends lost 7 bases and 2 bases, in that order; junction bases with no gene match: 20. The CDR3 contains 18 residues. Per germline, CDR1 SQVTM and CDR2 ANQGSEA. The chain's CDR3 is CSARDRADATGPGNTIYF. The CDR3 DNA follows: TGCAGCGCCCGAGACAGGGCTGACGCAACGGGCCCTGGAAACACCATATATTTT. Full variable domain (outside the CDR3, taken from reference TRBV29-1 and TRBJ1-3): SAVISQKPSRDICQRGTSLTIQCQVDSQVTMMFWYRQQPGQSLTLIATANQGSEATYESGFVIDKFPISRPNLTFSTLTVSNMSPEDSSIYLCSARDRADATGPGNTIYFGEGSWLTVV.

The chain couples TRBV20-1 to TRBJ2-1; D call uncertain. Trimming cost V 0 bases and J 8 bases, with 14 bases left between them. The CDR3 totals 14 residues. Per germline, CDR1 DFQATT and CDR2 SNEGSKA (reference sequence). CDR3 sequence reads: CSARDQAGFYEQFF. The CDR3 region has the DNA TGCAGTGCTAGAGATCAAGCCGGGTTTTATGAGCAGTTCTTC.